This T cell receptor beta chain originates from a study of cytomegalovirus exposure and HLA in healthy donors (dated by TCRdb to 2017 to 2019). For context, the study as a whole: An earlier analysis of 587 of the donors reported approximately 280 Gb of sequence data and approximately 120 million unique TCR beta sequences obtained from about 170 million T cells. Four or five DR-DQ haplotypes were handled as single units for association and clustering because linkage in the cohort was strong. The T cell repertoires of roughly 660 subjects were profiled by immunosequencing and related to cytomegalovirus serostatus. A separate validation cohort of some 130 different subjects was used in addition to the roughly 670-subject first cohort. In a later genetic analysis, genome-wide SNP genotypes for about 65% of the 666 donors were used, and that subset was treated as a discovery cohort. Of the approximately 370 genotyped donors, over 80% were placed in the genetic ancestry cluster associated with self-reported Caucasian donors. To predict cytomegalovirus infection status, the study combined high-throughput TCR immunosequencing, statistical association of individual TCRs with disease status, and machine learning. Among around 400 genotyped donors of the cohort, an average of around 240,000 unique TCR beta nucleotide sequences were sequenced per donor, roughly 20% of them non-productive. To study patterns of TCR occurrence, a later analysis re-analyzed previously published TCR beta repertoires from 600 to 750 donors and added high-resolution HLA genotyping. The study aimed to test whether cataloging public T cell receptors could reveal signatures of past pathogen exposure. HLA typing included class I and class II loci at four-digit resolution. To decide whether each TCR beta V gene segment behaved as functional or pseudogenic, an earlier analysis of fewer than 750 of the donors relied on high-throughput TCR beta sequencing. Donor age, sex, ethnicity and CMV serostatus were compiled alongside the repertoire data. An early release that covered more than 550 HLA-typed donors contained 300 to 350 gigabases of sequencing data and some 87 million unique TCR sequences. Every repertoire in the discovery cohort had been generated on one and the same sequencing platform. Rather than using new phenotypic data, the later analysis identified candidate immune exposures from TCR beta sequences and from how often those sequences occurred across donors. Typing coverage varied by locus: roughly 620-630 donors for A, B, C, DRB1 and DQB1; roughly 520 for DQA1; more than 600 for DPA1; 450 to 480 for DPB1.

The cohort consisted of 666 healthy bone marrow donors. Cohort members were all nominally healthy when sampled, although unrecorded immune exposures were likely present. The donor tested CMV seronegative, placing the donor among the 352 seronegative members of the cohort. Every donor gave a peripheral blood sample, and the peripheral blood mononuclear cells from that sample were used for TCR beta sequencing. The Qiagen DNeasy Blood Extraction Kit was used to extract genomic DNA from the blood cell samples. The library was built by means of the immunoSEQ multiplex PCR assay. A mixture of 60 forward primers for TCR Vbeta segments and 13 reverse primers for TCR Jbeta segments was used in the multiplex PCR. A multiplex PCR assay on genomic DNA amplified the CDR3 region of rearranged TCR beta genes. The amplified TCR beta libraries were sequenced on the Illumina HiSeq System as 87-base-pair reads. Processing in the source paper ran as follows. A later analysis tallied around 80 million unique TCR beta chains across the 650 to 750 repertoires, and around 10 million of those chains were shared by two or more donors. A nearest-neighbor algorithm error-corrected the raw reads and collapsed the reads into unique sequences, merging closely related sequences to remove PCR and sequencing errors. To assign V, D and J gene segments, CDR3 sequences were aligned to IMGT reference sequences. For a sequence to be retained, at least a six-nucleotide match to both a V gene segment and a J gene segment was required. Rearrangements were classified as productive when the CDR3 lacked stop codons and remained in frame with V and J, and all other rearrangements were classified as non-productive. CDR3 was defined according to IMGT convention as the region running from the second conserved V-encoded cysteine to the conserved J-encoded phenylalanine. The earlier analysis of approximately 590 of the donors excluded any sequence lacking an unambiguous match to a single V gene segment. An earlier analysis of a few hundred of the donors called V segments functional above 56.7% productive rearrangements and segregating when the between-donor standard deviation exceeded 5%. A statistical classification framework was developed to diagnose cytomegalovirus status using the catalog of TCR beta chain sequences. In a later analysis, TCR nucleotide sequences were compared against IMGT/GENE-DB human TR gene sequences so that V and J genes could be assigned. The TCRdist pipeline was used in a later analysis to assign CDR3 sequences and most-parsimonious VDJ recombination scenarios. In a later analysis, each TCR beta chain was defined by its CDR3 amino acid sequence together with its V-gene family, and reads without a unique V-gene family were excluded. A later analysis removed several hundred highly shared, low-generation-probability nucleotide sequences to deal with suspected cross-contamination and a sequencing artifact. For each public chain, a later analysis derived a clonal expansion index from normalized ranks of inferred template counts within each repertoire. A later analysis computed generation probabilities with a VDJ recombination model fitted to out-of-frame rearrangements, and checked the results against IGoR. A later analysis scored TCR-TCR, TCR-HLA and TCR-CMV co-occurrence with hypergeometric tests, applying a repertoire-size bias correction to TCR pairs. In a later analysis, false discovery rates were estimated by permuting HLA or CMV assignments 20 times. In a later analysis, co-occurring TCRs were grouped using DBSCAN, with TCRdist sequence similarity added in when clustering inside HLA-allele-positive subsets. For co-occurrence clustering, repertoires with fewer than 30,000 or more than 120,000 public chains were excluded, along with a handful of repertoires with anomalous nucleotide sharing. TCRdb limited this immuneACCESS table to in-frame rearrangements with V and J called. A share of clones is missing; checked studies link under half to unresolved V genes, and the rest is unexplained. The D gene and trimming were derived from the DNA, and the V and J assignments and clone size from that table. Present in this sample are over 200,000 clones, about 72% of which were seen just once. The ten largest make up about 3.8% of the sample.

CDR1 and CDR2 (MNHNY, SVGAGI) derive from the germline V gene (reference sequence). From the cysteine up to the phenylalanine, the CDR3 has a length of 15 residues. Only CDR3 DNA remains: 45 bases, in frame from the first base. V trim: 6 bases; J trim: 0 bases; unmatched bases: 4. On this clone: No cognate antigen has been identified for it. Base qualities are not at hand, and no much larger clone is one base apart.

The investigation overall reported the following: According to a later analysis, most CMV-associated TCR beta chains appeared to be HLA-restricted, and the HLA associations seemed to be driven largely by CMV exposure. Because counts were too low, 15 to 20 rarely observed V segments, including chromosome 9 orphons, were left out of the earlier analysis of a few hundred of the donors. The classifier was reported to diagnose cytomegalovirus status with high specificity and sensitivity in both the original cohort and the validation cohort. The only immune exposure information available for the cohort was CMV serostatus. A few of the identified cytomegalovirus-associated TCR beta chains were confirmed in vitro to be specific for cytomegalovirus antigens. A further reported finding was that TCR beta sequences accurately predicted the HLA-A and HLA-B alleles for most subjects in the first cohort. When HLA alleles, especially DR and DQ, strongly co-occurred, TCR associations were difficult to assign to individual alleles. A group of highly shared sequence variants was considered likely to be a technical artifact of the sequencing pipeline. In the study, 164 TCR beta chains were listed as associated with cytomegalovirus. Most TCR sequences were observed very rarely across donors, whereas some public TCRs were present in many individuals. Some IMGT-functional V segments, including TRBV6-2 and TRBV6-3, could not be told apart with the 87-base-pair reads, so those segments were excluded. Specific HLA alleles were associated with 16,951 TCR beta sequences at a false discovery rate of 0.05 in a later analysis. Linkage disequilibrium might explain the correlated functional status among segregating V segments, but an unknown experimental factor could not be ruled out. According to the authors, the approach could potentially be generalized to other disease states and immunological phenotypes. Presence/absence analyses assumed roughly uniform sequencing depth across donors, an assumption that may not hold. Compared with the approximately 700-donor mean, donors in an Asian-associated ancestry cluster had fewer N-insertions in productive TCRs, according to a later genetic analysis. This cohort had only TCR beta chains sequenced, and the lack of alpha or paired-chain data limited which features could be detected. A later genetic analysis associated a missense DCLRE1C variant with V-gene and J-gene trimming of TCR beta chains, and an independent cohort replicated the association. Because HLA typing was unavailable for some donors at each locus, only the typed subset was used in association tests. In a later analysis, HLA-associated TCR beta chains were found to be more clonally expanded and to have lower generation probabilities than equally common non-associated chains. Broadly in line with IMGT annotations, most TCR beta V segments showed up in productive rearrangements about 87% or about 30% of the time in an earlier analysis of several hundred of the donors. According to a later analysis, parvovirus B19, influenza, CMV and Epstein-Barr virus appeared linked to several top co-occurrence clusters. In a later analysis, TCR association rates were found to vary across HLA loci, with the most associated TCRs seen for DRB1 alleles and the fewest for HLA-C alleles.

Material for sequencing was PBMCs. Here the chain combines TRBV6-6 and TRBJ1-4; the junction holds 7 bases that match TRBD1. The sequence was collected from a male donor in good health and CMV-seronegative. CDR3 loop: CASRPGGATNEKLFF. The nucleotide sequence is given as TGTGCCAGCAGACCAGGGGGTGCAACTAATGAAAAACTGTTTTTT.